The 26 T cell receptor beta chains reported below all come from one sample, sequenced in a study of blood T cell repertoires in COVID-19. Profiling relied on immunoSEQ multiplex PCR, and the TCRdb table lists in-frame clones only, not all of them. The table includes roughly 69,000 clones, around 87% detected once. Material: peripheral blood. These receptors were collected from a middle-aged man with active COVID-19.

With respect to this clone: A junction end diverges from the germline sequence, so it may reflect a read error. This chain connects TRBV20-1 to TRBJ1-2; 8 nucleotides line up with TRBD1. Germline assignment: CDR1 DFQATT and CDR2 SNEGSKA (reference sequence). CDR3 length: 10 amino acids. The CDR3 reads CSARGQGSPF. The CDR3 DNA is TGCAGTGCTAGAGGACAGGGGAGCCCCTTC.

In its sample, this clone was seen a few times. V is TRBV5-8 and J is TRBJ1-2, with D maybe TRBD1 (6 bases). From germline, CDR1 is SGHTS and CDR2 YDEGEE. The CDR3 covers 16 residues. Trimming took 0 bases from V and 8 from J, leaving 20 bases between them. The CDR3, as DNA: TGTGCCAGCAGCTTGGTCGTGTCAGGGGCGTATTGGGGCTACACCTTC. This encodes CASSLVVSGAYWGYTF.

The CDR3 reads CASSVAPLAGHSTTYEQYF. The CDR3 nucleotides are TGTGCCAGCAGCGTAGCTCCGCTAGCGGGGCACTCTACTACCTACGAGCAGTACTTC. The V call is TRBV9, the J call TRBJ2-7, with 9 bases lining up with TRBD2. The ends lost 0 bases at V and 2 bases at J; junction bases unmatched: 15. The CDR3 extends over 19 amino acids. The germline gives CDR1 SGDLS, CDR2 YYNGEE.

The sample holds a few counts of this clone. The chain joins TRBV5-1 to TRBJ2-1; tentative D call: TRBD1 (5 bases). Trimming removed 2 bases from V and 7 bases from J, with 10 bases in between. The CDR3 totals 13 residues. Germline CDR1 SGHRS, CDR2 YFSETQ. The CDR3 DNA follows: TGCGCCAGCAGCTTTAGTAAGGGGAATGAGCAGTTCTTC. Translation gives CASSFSKGNEQFF.

The chain joins TRBV7-2 to TRBJ2-5, with a possible D match to TRBD1 (6 bases). Germline lookup yields CDR1 SGHTA and CDR2 FQGNSA. The V end lost 5 bases, the J end lost 5 bases, and 15 bases lay between the germline ends. The CDR3 extends over 14 amino acids. CDR3 amino acids: CASSQGLLYETQYF. DNA for the CDR3: TGTGCCAGCAGCCAGGGGTTGTTATACGAGACCCAGTACTTC.

The rearrangement uses TRBV18 and TRBJ2-5; 15 positions agree with TRBD2. V gave up 0 bases and J gave up 3 bases; unmatched junction bases: 5. This CDR3 region has 18 residues. Germline loops: CDR1 KGHSH, CDR2 LQKENI. The CDR3 protein is CASSPPGLAGGIKETQYF. In DNA, the CDR3 is TGTGCCAGCTCACCACCGGGACTAGCGGGAGGTATCAAAGAGACCCAGTACTTC.

The count of this clone is one. The chain uses TRBV5-1 and TRBJ2-1; tentative D call: TRBD2 (5 bases). Germline CDR1 is SGHRS and CDR2 is YFSETQ. The CDR3 has 13 amino acids. The V end lost 4 bases, the J end lost 5 bases, and 10 bases lay between the germline ends. The CDR3 loop is CASSTGVNNEQFF. CDR3 coding DNA: TGCGCCAGCAGCACCGGGGTTAACAATGAGCAGTTCTTC.

The gene calls are TRBV5-6 and TRBJ2-1, with 7 bases fitting TRBD1. Germline V gene sequence: CDR1 SGHDT, CDR2 YYEEEE. The CDR3 covers 13 residues. The V segment lost 6 bases and the J segment 5 bases; nucleotides outside the gene matches: 5. CDR3 in amino acids: CASNGQEDNEQFF. The CDR3 nucleotides are TGTGCCAGCAACGGACAGGAAGACAATGAGCAGTTCTTC.

DNA of the CDR3: TGTGCCACCAGTGATTACGGCGGCGGAGAGACCCAGTACTTC. It codes for CATSDYGGGETQYF. The chain recombines TRBV24-1 with TRBJ2-5; D is uncertain. The CDR3 totals 14 residues. V lost 2 bases, J lost 4 bases, and 10 bases lay in between. CDR1 KGHDR and CDR2 SFDVKD come from the germline V gene.

This clone occurred once. The CDR3 sequence is CASSQARDRGSEQFF. Written as DNA, the CDR3 is TGCGCCAGCAGCCAGGCCCGGGACAGGGGAAGTGAGCAGTTCTTC. The chain links TRBV4-3 to TRBJ2-1; the match to TRBD1 covers 10 bases. V dropped 3 bases and J dropped 9; count of bases not matched to a gene: 8. The germline V gene has CDR1 LGHNA and CDR2 YSLEER. This CDR3 is 15 amino acids long.

The CDR3 is CASSQGLKGDQPQHF. The CDR3 DNA sequence: TGTGCCAGCAGCCAGGGGCTTAAAGGGGACCAGCCCCAGCATTTT. The chain recombines TRBV5-6 with TRBJ1-5, with a tentative D call TRBD1 (6 bases). Germline lookup yields CDR1 SGHDT and CDR2 YYEEEE. This CDR3 has 15 residues. The germline V and J ends were trimmed by 4 bases and 7 bases, with 18 bases remaining between them. Looking up the rest from reference TRBV5-6 and TRBJ1-5 gives the full variable domain: DAGVTQSPTHLIKTRGQQVTLRCSPKSGHDTVSWYQQALGQGPQFIFQYYEEEERQRGNFPDRFSGHQFPNYSSELNVNALLLGDSALYLCASSQGLKGDQPQHFGDGTRLSIL.

J is TRBJ2-3 and V is TRBV4-2; the match to TRBD2 covers 11 bases. The CDR3 runs 16 residues. CDR1 is LGHNA, CDR2 YNFKEQ, per germline. V lost 2 bases to trimming and J lost 4 bases; unmatched junction nucleotides: 5. CDR3 in DNA: TGTGCCAGCAGCCAATCGACTAGCGGGACGTCAGATACGCAGTATTTT. This codes for CASSQSTSGTSDTQYF.

Only one count was recorded for this clone. The chain combines TRBV9 with TRBJ2-7, with D possibly being TRBD1 (5 bases). Germline loops: CDR1 SGDLS, CDR2 YYNGEE. V dropped 1 base and J dropped 6 bases, with 14 bases sitting between them. The CDR3 is 14 residues long. The CDR3 DNA follows: TGTGCCAGCAGCGTAAGGGGCACTCCCGGCGAGCAGTACTTC. Translation gives CASSVRGTPGEQYF.

The V and J genes are TRBV7-2 and TRBJ1-2; tentative D call: TRBD1 (6 bases). The V end was cut by 2 bases, the J end by 6 bases, with 13 bases between. CDR1 and CDR2 from the germline V gene are SGHTA and FQGNSA. There are 14 residues in the CDR3. The CDR3 loop reads CASSLRGGEDGYTF. The CDR3 nucleotides read TGTGCCAGCAGCTTAAGGGGGGGGGAGGATGGCTACACCTTC.

The chain combines TRBV18 with TRBJ1-5, with D perhaps matching TRBD1 (6 bases). Per the germline V gene, CDR1 is KGHSH and CDR2 is LQKENI. The V gene lost 2 bases and the J gene lost 1 base, with 12 bases spanning the gap. This CDR3 comprises 16 residues. CDR3 in amino acids: CASSPFGDRSNQPQHF. DNA of the CDR3: TGTGCCAGCTCACCATTCGGCGACAGGAGCAATCAGCCCCAGCATTTT.

The gene calls are TRBV27 and TRBJ2-5, with 7 bases lining up with TRBD1. Unmatched junction bases numbered 10, after V lost 8 bases and J lost 4 bases. This CDR3 is 14 amino acids long. The V gene's germline CDR1 is MNHEY and CDR2 SMNVEV (reference sequence). The CDR3 loop is CASAAGTVLETQYF. CDR3 DNA sequence: TGTGCCAGCGCCGCCGGGACAGTGTTAGAGACCCAGTACTTC.

V and J are TRBV29-1 and TRBJ2-1; TRBD1 matches 9 bases. This CDR3 contains 13 residues. V dropped 7 bases and J dropped 3; count of bases not matched to a gene: 4. Germline V gene lookup returns CDR1 SQVTM and CDR2 ANQGSEA. CDR3 DNA sequence: TGCAGCGCAGACAGGGGGAACTACAATGAGCAGTTCTTC. Its protein product is CSADRGNYNEQFF.

The V and J genes are TRBV18 and TRBJ2-7, with D perhaps matching TRBD2 (6 bases). Looked up from germline, CDR1 is KGHSH and CDR2 is LQKENI. Trimming left V 1 base short and J 3 bases short, with 16 bases between. This CDR3 region has 16 residues. The CDR3: CASSPREASGVYEQYF. In DNA, the CDR3 is TGTGCCAGCTCACCACGGGAGGCCTCTGGCGTCTACGAGCAGTACTTC. Filled out from reference TRBV18 and TRBJ2-7, the complete variable domain reads NAGVMQNPRHLVRRRGQEARLRCSPMKGHSHVYWYRQLPEEGLKFMVYLQKENIIDESGMPKERFSAEFPKEGPSILRIQQVVRGDSAAYFCASSPREASGVYEQYFGPGTRLTVT.

The CDR3 sequence: CASSFTGSSYEQYF. CDR3 in DNA: TGTGCCAGCAGTTTCACAGGGAGCTCCTACGAGCAGTACTTC. J is TRBJ2-7 and V is TRBV28, with D possibly TRBD1 on 6 matching bases. Deletions cut 3 bases from V and 0 bases from J, with 9 bases between. The CDR3 totals 14 residues. CDR1 and CDR2 from the germline V gene are MDHEN and SYDVKM. Looking up the rest from reference TRBV28 and TRBJ2-7 gives the full variable domain: DVKVTQSSRYLVKRTGEKVFLECVQDMDHENMFWYRQDPGLGLRLIYFSYDVKMKEKGDIPEGYSVSREKKERFSLILESASTNQTSMYLCASSFTGSSYEQYFGPGTRLTVT.

This chain connects TRBV11-2 to TRBJ1-1; D is undetermined. Deletions cut 2 bases from V and 3 bases from J, with 7 bases between. Germline V CDR1 and CDR2: SGHAT, FQNNGV. The CDR3 loop spans 13 amino acids. CDR3 sequence: CASSLNRDTEAFF. The CDR3 nucleotides read TGTGCCAGCAGCTTAAACCGGGACACTGAAGCTTTCTTT.

This clone was seen more than once but under ten times. The V and J genes are TRBV6-5 and TRBJ1-2; 10 bases match TRBD1. The CDR3 has 13 amino acids. The germline gives CDR1 MNHEY, CDR2 SVGAGI. Trimming at V came to 2 bases and at J to 7 bases, leaving 1 base not matched to a gene. CDR3 sequence: CASSYGTGVGYTF. The CDR3 DNA reads TGTGCCAGCAGTTACGGGACAGGGGTTGGCTACACCTTC.

CDR3 protein: CATSDYGSGGTQYF. The CDR3 DNA reads as TGTGCCACCAGTGATTATGGAAGCGGCGGTACGCAGTATTTT. The chain joins TRBV24-1 to TRBJ2-3; TRBD2 is a possible D gene (5 bases). This CDR3 spans 14 amino acids. V was trimmed by 2 bases and J by 8 bases, leaving 13 bases between them. The germline CDR1 and CDR2 sequences are KGHDR and SFDVKD.

The gene calls are TRBV6-2 or TRBV6-3 and TRBJ2-3; no definite D call. Trimming removed 2 bases from V and 9 bases from J, with 9 bases in between. The germline V gene encodes CDR1 MNHEY and CDR2 SVGEGT. The CDR3 contains 12 residues. CDR3 sequence: CASSYETNTQYF. The CDR3 DNA is TGTGCCAGCAGTTACGAAACTAACACGCAGTATTTT.

This sequence joins TRBV5-1 and TRBJ2-7; 8 nucleotides align to TRBD1. V lost 4 bases to trimming and J lost 3 bases; unmatched junction nucleotides: 6. The CDR3 loop spans 14 amino acids. Germline values: CDR1 SGHRS, CDR2 YFSETQ. The CDR3 nucleotides read TGCGCCAGCAGCCTGACAGGGGCCCGCTACGAGCAGTACTTC. Protein sequence: CASSLTGARYEQYF.

This rearrangement joins TRBV24-1 to TRBJ2-1; D remains ambiguous. This CDR3 spans 13 amino acids. CDR1 is KGHDR and CDR2 is SFDVKD in the germline V gene. V dropped 5 bases and J dropped 0 bases, with 4 bases sitting between them. CDR3 nucleotides: TGTGCCACCAGTGCGGGCTCCTACAATGAGCAGTTCTTC. This translates into CATSAGSYNEQFF.

CDR3 sequence (DNA): TGTGCCAGTAACCCGGGACAGGTAAACTCTGGGGCCAACGTCCTGACTTTC. Amino acid sequence: CASNPGQVNSGANVLTF. The V gene is TRBV19, the J gene TRBJ2-6, with 8 bases that match TRBD1. Germline values: CDR1 LNHDA, CDR2 SQIVND (reference sequence). V gave up 7 bases and J gave up 0 bases; unmatched junction bases: 8. This CDR3 is 17 amino acids long. The variable domain in full, with the rest retrieved from reference TRBV19 and TRBJ2-6, is DGGITQSPKYLFRKEGQNVTLSCEQNLNHDAMYWYRQDPGQGLRLIYYSQIVNDFQKGDIAEGYSVSREKKESFPLTVTSAQKNPTAFYLCASNPGQVNSGANVLTFGAGSRLTVL.